This TCR beta chain stems from a study of cytomegalovirus exposure and HLA in healthy donors. CDR3 length equals 14 residues. Germline V gene sequence: CDR1 LNHDA, CDR2 SQIVND (reference sequence). The germline V and J ends were trimmed by 3 bases and 3 bases, with 11 bases remaining between them. Primers for the PCR totalled 60 Vbeta and 13 Jbeta. Here immunoSEQ multiplex PCR was the method, and the copy in TCRdb shows in-frame clones only, minus some. The sample contains some 120,000 clones, roughly 81% of which appear only once. This clone was seen just once. This chain connects TRBV19 to TRBJ1-1, with D uncertain. The sequencing sample was made of PBMCs. The sequence derives from a woman aged 25 to 39 in good health and CMV-seronegative. CDR3 coding DNA: TGTGCCAGTAGTATCTCCGGGGATTACACTGAAGCTTTCTTT. It is translated as CASSISGDYTEAFF. Filled out from reference TRBV19 and TRBJ1-1, the complete variable domain reads DGGITQSPKYLFRKEGQNVTLSCEQNLNHDAMYWYRQDPGQGLRLIYYSQIVNDFQKGDIAEGYSVSREKKESFPLTVTSAQKNPTAFYLCASSISGDYTEAFFGQGTRLTVV.